This entry lists 21 T cell receptor beta chains sequenced from one sample in a study of CD8 T cells in ankylosing spondylitis. TCRdb re-called the 5' RACE reads through MiXCR, storing one row per CDR3 protein. Here the sample spans tens of thousands of distinct CDR3 sequences, about 5.2% being singletons. Material for sequencing was blood, either unsorted or a sorted T cell fraction (not recorded which). These receptors all stem from a female donor with ankylosing spondylitis or in good health (not recorded which).

This clonotype was observed a handful of times. The rearrangement joins TRBV9 to TRBJ2-3; TRBD2 aligns across 8 bases. The CDR3 has 14 residues. CDR1 is SGDLS and CDR2 is YYNGEE in the germline V gene. V shed 2 bases, J shed 4 bases, and the junction held 3 bases outside the gene matches. DNA for the CDR3: TGTGCCAGCAGCGTCCGGGGGGGTTCAGATACGCAGTATTTT. It specifies CASSVRGGSDTQYF.

This clonotype was counted many times. The genes are TRBV9 and TRBJ2-7; TRBD2 aligns across 9 bases. This CDR3 is built from 17 residues. The germline V gene has CDR1 SGDLS and CDR2 YYNGEE. Trimming took 4 bases from V and 9 from J; bases not matched to a gene: 20. CDR3 DNA: TGTGCCAGCAGCCCTAACCCGGGACTAGCACCCCGGATGGGGCAGTACTTC. It codes for CASSPNPGLAPRMGQYF.

In this sample, this clonotype is medium-sized (0.01 to 0.1%). The J gene is TRBJ1-3, the V gene TRBV9; D may be TRBD1 (5 bases). Trimming removed 4 bases from V and 8 bases from J, with 22 bases in between. From germline, CDR1 is SGDLS and CDR2 YYNGEE. The length of the CDR3 is 16 residues. DNA of the CDR3: TGTGCCAGCAGCCCCTACCTAGGGACGGAAGGAGACACCATATATTTT. Translation: CASSPYLGTEGDTIYF.

The table lists this clonotype with many counts. The rearrangement joins TRBV9 to TRBJ2-1; 8 bases align to TRBD2. CDR1 SGDLS and CDR2 YYNGEE come from the germline V gene. The CDR3 consists of 14 residues. The V gene end was trimmed by 7 bases and the J gene end by 10 bases; junction bases not matched to a gene: 13. The chain's CDR3 is CASSRTSSFSEQFF. CDR3 in DNA: TGTGCCAGCTCAAGGACTAGCAGTTTTTCCGAGCAGTTCTTC.

In this sample, this clonotype turned up many times. The V call is TRBV9, the J call TRBJ1-2, with TRBD1 matching 7 bases. Germline lookup yields CDR1 SGDLS and CDR2 YYNGEE. The CDR3 contains 13 residues. V was clipped by 3 bases and J by 10 bases; unmatched bases: 9. CDR3 in amino acids: CASSDLRQGIYTF. CDR3 in DNA: TGTGCCAGCAGCGATCTGAGACAGGGCATCTACACCTTC.

This clonotype was picked up many times. This sequence joins TRBV11-2 and TRBJ2-7; maybe TRBD1 (5 bases). Germline-derived CDR1 and CDR2 are SGHAT and FQNNGV. V gave up 5 bases and J gave up 12 bases, with 14 bases separating them. The CDR3 runs to 11 residues. CDR3 bases: TGTGCCAGCAGCCCAGGGAAACGACCGTACTTC. Amino acid sequence: CASSPGKRPYF.

This clonotype was counted many times. The V call is TRBV9, the J call TRBJ2-1; D not resolved. Germline values: CDR1 SGDLS, CDR2 YYNGEE. Between the trimmed V and J ends, which lost 7 bases and 5 bases, there was a span of 10 bases. The CDR3 has 12 amino acids. The CDR3 DNA reads TGTGCCAGCGCGAGAAATAACAATGAGCAGTTCTTC. It yields the protein CASARNNNEQFF.

This clonotype appeared many times. V gene TRBV9 combines with J gene TRBJ1-2; D may be TRBD1 (6 bases). V was trimmed by 0 bases and J by 4 bases, leaving 13 bases between them. This CDR3 spans 15 amino acids. In germline, CDR1 is SGDLS, CDR2 YYNGEE. The CDR3 DNA is TGTGCCAGCAGCGTAGCTGGGGGCGTACCCTATGGCTACACCTTC. Translating it yields CASSVAGGVPYGYTF.

This clonotype was counted at least ten times. The V and J genes are TRBV9 and TRBJ2-7; 10 bases align to TRBD2. V lost 0 bases and J lost 5; bases outside the gene matches: 8. Germline CDR1 SGDLS, CDR2 YYNGEE. The CDR3 totals 16 residues. The CDR3 sequence is CASSVVPAGGPNEQYF. CDR3 bases: TGTGCCAGCAGCGTAGTACCAGCGGGAGGGCCCAACGAGCAGTACTTC. Supplemented by reference TRBV9 and TRBJ2-7, the full variable domain reads DSGVTQTPKHLITATGQRVTLRCSPRSGDLSVYWYQQSLDQGLQFLIQYYNGEERAKGNILERFSAQQFPDLHSELNLSSLELGDSALYFCASSVVPAGGPNEQYFGPGTRLTVT.

This clonotype was seen many times. This chain connects TRBV9 to TRBJ1-5; tentative D call: TRBD1 (5 bases). The CDR3 runs to 14 residues. The V end lost 4 bases, the J end lost 3 bases, and 11 bases lay between the germline ends. Germline-derived CDR1 and CDR2 are SGDLS and YYNGEE. CDR3 bases: TGTGCCAGCAGCTTGGGGGGGGACAATCAGCCCCAGCATTTT. Amino acids: CASSLGGDNQPQHF. The variable domain in full, completed from reference TRBV9 and TRBJ1-5, reads DSGVTQTPKHLITATGQRVTLRCSPRSGDLSVYWYQQSLDQGLQFLIQYYNGEERAKGNILERFSAQQFPDLHSELNLSSLELGDSALYFCASSLGGDNQPQHFGDGTRLSIL.

In this sample, this clonotype is medium-sized. This chain uses TRBV9 with TRBJ1-2, with D unresolved. From germline, CDR1 is SGDLS and CDR2 YYNGEE. V lost 6 bases and J 1 base, leaving 4 bases between the germline ends. The length of the CDR3 is 11 residues. The CDR3 DNA reads as TGTGCCAGCATCGGTAACTATGGCTACACCTTC. It yields the protein CASIGNYGYTF.

This clonotype was detected many times. The rearrangement links TRBV9 to TRBJ2-7; tentatively, D is TRBD1 (6 bases). The germline V and J ends were trimmed by 0 bases and 3 bases, with 10 bases remaining between them. CDR1 SGDLS and CDR2 YYNGEE come from the germline V gene. The CDR3 is 14 residues long. This CDR3 reads CASSVEGRGYEQYF. CDR3 bases: TGTGCCAGCAGCGTAGAAGGCAGGGGCTACGAGCAGTACTTC.

There are many counts of this clonotype. The CDR3 DNA follows: TGTGCCAGCAGCGCCTTGCAGGGGACCAGGGGCACAGATACGCAGTATTTT. Encoded protein: CASSALQGTRGTDTQYF. The V call is TRBV9, the J call TRBJ2-3; TRBD1 is a possible D gene (6 bases). V was trimmed by 3 bases and J by 1 base, leaving 18 bases between them. Germline V gene lookup returns CDR1 SGDLS and CDR2 YYNGEE. The CDR3 contains 17 residues.

This clonotype was recorded many times. V is TRBV9 and J is TRBJ2-3; 15 bases align to TRBD2. J lost 10 bases, V lost 3 bases, and 9 bases had no gene match. This CDR3 is built from 16 residues. The V gene's germline CDR1 is SGDLS and CDR2 YYNGEE. CDR3 protein: CASSAPGLAGGTAQYF. The CDR3 DNA reads TGTGCCAGCAGCGCACCGGGACTAGCGGGAGGTACTGCGCAGTATTTT.

The gene calls are TRBV9 and TRBJ2-7; TRBD1 or TRBD2 may be the D gene (6 bases each). Germline values: CDR1 SGDLS, CDR2 YYNGEE. The V end lost 0 bases, the J end lost 5 bases, and 15 bases lay between the germline ends. The CDR3 spans 15 residues. CDR3 region: CASSVGGALGNEQYF. The CDR3 DNA is TGTGCCAGCAGCGTAGGGGGGGCTCTAGGGAACGAGCAGTACTTC.

The sample holds a few counts of this clonotype. The gene calls are TRBV9 and TRBJ2-2; D remains unclear. Looked up from germline, CDR1 is SGDLS and CDR2 is YYNGEE. Trimming shortened V by 7 bases and J by 0 bases, and 16 bases separated the two germline ends. The CDR3 runs to 16 residues. The DNA of the CDR3 is TGTGCCAGCGGCCGGACGCTCCTCGCGAACACCGGGGAGCTGTTTTTT. Its translation: CASGRTLLANTGELFF.

This clonotype was detected ten times or more. The chain joins TRBV9 to TRBJ2-2; D is uncertain. The CDR3 runs 14 residues. Trimming cost V 1 base and J 3 bases, with 7 bases left between them. Looked up from germline, CDR1 is SGDLS and CDR2 is YYNGEE. CDR3 amino acids: CASSVQSHTGELFF. The CDR3 DNA follows: TGTGCCAGCAGCGTACAGAGTCACACCGGGGAGCTGTTTTTT.

This clonotype was observed many times. The chain employs TRBV9 and TRBJ2-7; 9 bases fit TRBD2. CDR1 and CDR2 (germline): SGDLS, YYNGEE. The trim removed 2 bases at V and 4 bases at J, leaving 7 bases unmatched. The CDR3 contains 15 residues. Written as DNA, the CDR3 is TGTGCCAGCAGCGTTAGCGGGAGAGTGGGATACGAGCAGTACTTC. Its translation: CASSVSGRVGYEQYF.

CDR3 nucleotides: TGTGCCAGCAGCAGGGGGACTAGCGGGACAGATACGCAGTATTTT. Its protein product is CASSRGTSGTDTQYF. The chain carries TRBV9 and TRBJ2-3; TRBD2 agrees at 12 bases. The CDR3 loop spans 15 amino acids. Losses at the gene ends were 4 bases for V and 3 bases for J; bases not matched to a gene: 3. Germline lookup yields CDR1 SGDLS and CDR2 YYNGEE.

This clonotype was seen many times. V is TRBV9 and J is TRBJ2-2; D perhaps matches TRBD1 (6 bases). The V end was cut by 4 bases, the J end by 7 bases, with 14 bases between. The CDR3 spans 14 residues. CDR1 and CDR2 (germline): SGDLS, YYNGEE. Written as DNA, the CDR3 is TGTGCCAGCAGCACTGGGGGCCGGGACGGGGAGCTGTTTTTT. Translated: CASSTGGRDGELFF.

This clonotype has ten or more counts. The chain employs TRBV9 and TRBJ2-3; 11 bases are shared with TRBD1. V trimming: 4 bases; J trimming: 5 bases; junction bases outside the gene matches: 12. CDR1 is SGDLS, CDR2 YYNGEE, per germline. The CDR3 runs 17 residues. CDR3 residues: CASSPGDRGFQGDTQYF. CDR3 nucleotide sequence: TGTGCCAGCAGCCCCGGGGACAGGGGGTTTCAGGGAGATACGCAGTATTTT.